The 21 T cell receptor beta chains below come from one sample, sequenced in a study of blood T cell repertoires in acute mononucleosis. The study's findings and limits: GLC-BM-specific selection apparently combined TCR alpha and beta motifs.

Time point meaning: acute infectious mononucleosis, at clinical presentation within 2 weeks of symptom onset (visit 1). Method: immunoSEQ multiplex PCR; TCRdb's copy keeps in-frame clones and lacks some. This table holds several hundred clones, about a third found once. Sample: EBV GLC epitope tetramer+ CD8+ T cells sorted from PBMCs, taken during acute infectious mononucleosis. Sample subset: CD8 T cells binding tetramer with EBV BMLF1 280-288 peptide (GLC-BM). Receptor source: a man between 18 and 29 years old with infectious mononucleosis caused by EBV.

As regards this clone: Other nucleotide sequences from this sample produce the same CDR3. CDR3 residues: CASSPRCSGSVETQYF. Written as DNA, the CDR3 is TGTGCCAGCAGCCCCCGTTGTAGCGGTAGTGTGGAGACCCAGTACTTC. The chain links TRBV14 to TRBJ2-5; D may be TRBD2 (6 bases). The CDR3 loop spans 16 amino acids. V was shortened by 4 bases and J by 5 bases, with 20 bases between the two germline ends. In germline, CDR1 is SGHDN, CDR2 FVKESK.

Only a few counts were recorded for this clone. This chain uses TRBV6-6 with TRBJ2-5, with a possible D match to TRBD1 (6 bases). V was shortened by 5 bases and J by 2 bases, with 9 bases between the two germline ends. Looked up from germline, CDR1 is MNHNY and CDR2 is SVGAGI (reference sequence). CDR3 length: 13 amino acids. The CDR3 sequence: CASSIGQQETQYF. The CDR3 DNA reads as TGTGCCAGCAGTATCGGACAGCAAGAGACCCAGTACTTC.

This clone was seen a few times. The junction departs from the called germline gene at one end, perhaps through a read error. The chain couples TRBV14 to TRBJ2-5; possible D gene TRBD1, 6 bases. This CDR3 region has 16 residues. CDR1 and CDR2 (germline): SGHDN, FVKESK. For the CDR3, the DNA is TGTGCCTGCAGCCCCCGTGGTAGGGGGAGTGTGGAGACCCAGTACTTC. Its translation: CACSPRGRGSVETQYF.

Turning to this clone: With only one base between it and a far larger clone, this is likely a read error. The sample holds other DNA sequences that translate to the same CDR3. In DNA, the CDR3 is TGTGCCAGCAGCGACGGGCATGTTGCAACTAATGAAAAACTGTTTTTT. Encoded protein: CASSDGHVATNEKLFF. The rearrangement uses TRBV9 and TRBJ1-4; D not certain. This CDR3 is 16 amino acids long. V was trimmed by 3 bases and J by 0 bases, leaving 12 bases between them. Germline V CDR1 and CDR2: SGDLS, YYNGEE.

This clone was counted only a few times. At one of its ends the junction is not consistent with the germline gene, which may arise from a read error. Other DNA variants within this sample encode the same CDR3. The chain employs TRBV28 and TRBJ2-1; possibly TRBD1 for D (6 bases). The germline gives CDR1 MDHEN, CDR2 SYDVKM. The CDR3 runs 16 residues. The CDR3 coding sequence is TGTGCCTGCAGTTTTCCCAGGGGTATCTCCTACAATGAGCAGTTCTTC. Its translation is CACSFPRGISYNEQFF.

As concerns this clone: At one of its ends the junction is not consistent with the germline gene, which may arise from a read error. The CDR3 protein is CASSVGTGISYEQYF. In DNA form, the CDR3 reads TGTGCCAGCAGCGTAGGGACAGGAATCTCCTACGAGCAGTACTTC. The J gene is TRBJ2-7, the V gene TRBV13, with TRBD1 matching 8 bases. In germline, CDR1 is PRHDT, CDR2 FYEKMQ (reference sequence). The CDR3 totals 15 residues.

Note on this clone: Within the sample, other DNA sequences also encode this same CDR3. The chain employs TRBV9 and TRBJ1-4; D gene ambiguous. This CDR3 has 16 residues. V was trimmed by 2 bases and J by 0 bases, leaving 11 bases between them. Germline lookup yields CDR1 SGDLS and CDR2 YYNGEE. CDR3: CASSVGLVATNEKLFF. The CDR3 DNA reads as TGTGCCAGCAGCGTCGGACTAGTTGCAACTAATGAAAAACTGTTTTTT.

Comment on this clone: A much larger clone is a single base away; this may be a read error. This CDR3 is also generated by other DNA sequences in the sample. The CDR3 sequence: CCVGAGGTNEKLFF. CDR3 in DNA: TGCTGCGTTGGCGCCGGGGGGACTAATGAAAAACTGTTTTTT. V and J are TRBV29-1 and TRBJ1-4, with D maybe TRBD1 (5 bases). This CDR3 region has 14 residues. Germline values: CDR1 SQVTM, CDR2 ANQGSEA.

This clone was counted only a few times. One base separates it from a far larger clone, so it is likely a read error. Different DNA sequences within this sample yield the same CDR3. This chain links TRBV9 with TRBJ1-4, with a weak D call TRBD1 (5 bases). There are 16 residues in the CDR3. The germline gives CDR1 SGDLS, CDR2 YYNGEE. V lost 2 bases and J 0 bases, leaving 11 bases between the germline ends. The CDR3 protein is CASSVGQVATNEKLFF. The CDR3 nucleotides are TGTGCCAGCAGCGTCGGACAAGTTGCAACTAATGAAAAACTGTTTTTT.

The V and J genes are TRBV28 and TRBJ2-2; 7 bases match TRBD1. This CDR3 comprises 16 residues. CDR1 and CDR2 from the germline V gene are MDHEN and SYDVKM. The J segment lost 0 bases and the V segment lost 6 bases, leaving 7 bases of the junction unmatched. CDR3 loop: CASSPGTVSNTGELFF. DNA of the CDR3: TGTGCCAGCAGCCCTGGGACAGTCTCGAACACCGGGGAGCTGTTTTTT.

On this clone itself: This could be a read error, since a much larger clone is one nucleotide away. The same CDR3 also results from other DNA sequences found in this sample. The rearrangement joins TRBV29-1 to TRBJ1-4, with D possibly TRBD1 on 6 matching bases. The germline gives CDR1 SQVTM, CDR2 ANQGSEA. The CDR3 covers 14 residues. The CDR3 DNA reads TGCATCGTTGGGGCCGGGGGCACTAATGAAAAACTGTTTTTT. It encodes CIVGAGGTNEKLFF.

The rearrangement joins TRBV29-1 to TRBJ1-4; the D is unclear. Trimming stripped 4 bases from V and 2 bases from J, with 11 bases between. The CDR3 spans 14 residues. CDR1 is SQVTM, CDR2 ANQGSEA, per germline. This CDR3 is CSVVAGVTNEKLFF. CDR3 sequence (DNA): TGCAGCGTTGTCGCCGGTGTCACTAATGAAAAACTGTTTTTT.

This clone was seen a few times. The CDR3 coding sequence is TGTGCCATCATCGAAGGACAAGTTGCAACTAATGAAAAACTGTTTTTT. Translating gives CAIIEGQVATNEKLFF. The rearrangement links TRBV9 to TRBJ1-4; the D gene is possibly TRBD1 (5 bases). Trimming took 9 bases from V and 0 from J, leaving 18 bases between them. Germline values: CDR1 SGDLS, CDR2 YYNGEE. The CDR3 extends over 16 amino acids.

Only a few counts were recorded for this clone. An end of the junction does not agree with germline; a read error may underlie this. The chain joins TRBV28 to TRBJ2-7; no firm D call. Germline-derived CDR1 and CDR2 are MDHEN and SYDVKM. This CDR3 region has 14 residues. The CDR3 DNA sequence: TGTGCCTGCAGTCCACGGTCCGTTGCCTACGAGCAGTACTTC. It is translated as CACSPRSVAYEQYF.

Points on this clone: A junction end diverges from the germline sequence, so it may reflect a read error. The gene calls are TRBV9 and TRBJ1-4; D remains ambiguous. The V gene's germline CDR1 is SGDLS and CDR2 YYNGEE. The CDR3 is 16 amino acids. The CDR3, as DNA: TGTGCCAGCTGCGTCGGAGAAGTTGCATCTAATGAAAAACTGTTTTTT. Its protein product is CASCVGEVASNEKLFF.

This clone was counted a few times. The junction departs from germline at one end; a sequencing error may be responsible. This CDR3 is also generated by other DNA sequences in the sample. The chain links TRBV29-1 to TRBJ1-4; a possible D gene is TRBD1 (5 bases). The germline V gene encodes CDR1 SQVTM and CDR2 ANQGSEA. The CDR3 spans 14 residues. CDR3 sequence reads: CSVGAGGTIEKLFF. The CDR3 bases are TGCAGCGTTGGCGCCGGGGGGACTATTGAAAAACTGTTTTTT.

The chain joins TRBV29-1 to TRBJ1-4; tentative D call: TRBD1 (6 bases). The V gene's germline CDR1 is SQVTM and CDR2 ANQGSEA. V was clipped by 4 bases and J by 9 bases, with 15 bases between them. This CDR3 is 13 amino acids long. For the CDR3, the DNA is TGCAGCGTTGGCGCCGGGGGCACTAAAAAACTGTTTTTT. Translating it yields CSVGAGGTKKLFF. The full variable domain, its missing parts supplied by reference TRBV29-1 and TRBJ1-4, is SAVISQKPSRDICQRGTSLTIQCQVDSQVTMMFWYRQQPGQSLTLIATANQGSEATYESGFVIDKFPISRPNLTFSTLTVSNMSPEDSSIYLCSVGAGGTKKLFFGSGTQLSVL.

On this clone: This may stem from a read error, because a much larger clone lies one nucleotide away. The CDR3 is CSVGAVVTNEKLFF. In DNA, the CDR3 is TGCAGCGTTGGCGCCGTGGTCACTAATGAAAAACTGTTTTTT. The gene calls are TRBV29-1 and TRBJ1-4, with D hard to call. V dropped 4 bases and J dropped 2 bases, with 11 bases sitting between them. The length of the CDR3 is 14 residues. Germline V gene lookup returns CDR1 SQVTM and CDR2 ANQGSEA.

There are a few counts of this clone. A far larger clone is just one base off, so this is likely a read error. Other nucleotide sequences in the sample specify the same CDR3. The chain joins TRBV28 to TRBJ2-7; D not resolved. CDR1 is MDHEN, CDR2 SYDVKM, per germline. This CDR3 region has 14 residues. Deletions cut 5 bases from V and 2 bases from J, with 13 bases between. CDR3 sequence (DNA): TGTGCCAGCAGTCCTCGGACCGTTGCCTACGAGCAGTACTTC. Protein product: CASSPRTVAYEQYF.

This clone was seen once. It is unclear where the CDR3 begins or ends on the DNA, so no DNA is shown, and the CDR3 is as TCRdb lists it. This sequence joins TRBV9 and TRBJ1-4. CDR1 SGDLS and CDR2 YYNGEE come from the germline V gene. The CDR3 comprises 16 residues, both ends counted. CDR3 protein: CASSDGKLQLMKNCFF.

Concerning this clone: This sequence may be a read error, since a much larger clone differs from it by one base. The chain couples TRBV29-1 to TRBJ1-4, with D maybe TRBD1 (6 bases). The germline gives CDR1 SQVTM, CDR2 ANQGSEA. This CDR3 is built from 14 residues. In nucleotides, the CDR3 is TGCTGCGTTGGCGCCGGGGGCACTAATGAAAATCTGTTTTTT. Residues: CCVGAGGTNENLFF.